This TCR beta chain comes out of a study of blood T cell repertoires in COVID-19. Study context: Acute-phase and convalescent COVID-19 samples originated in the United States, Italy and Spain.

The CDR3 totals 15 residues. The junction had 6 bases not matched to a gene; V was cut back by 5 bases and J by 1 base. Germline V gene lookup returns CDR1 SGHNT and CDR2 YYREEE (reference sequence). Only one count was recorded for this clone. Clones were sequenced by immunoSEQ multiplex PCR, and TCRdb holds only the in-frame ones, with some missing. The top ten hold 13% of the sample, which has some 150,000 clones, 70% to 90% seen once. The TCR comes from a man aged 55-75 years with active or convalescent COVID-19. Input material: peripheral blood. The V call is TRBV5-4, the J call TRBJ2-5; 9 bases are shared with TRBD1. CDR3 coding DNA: TGTGCCAGCAGGGGACAGGGCCTTATCCAAGAGACCCAGTACTTC. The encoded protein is CASRGQGLIQETQYF. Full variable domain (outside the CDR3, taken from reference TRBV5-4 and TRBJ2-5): ETGVTQSPTHLIKTRGQQVTLRCSSQSGHNTVSWYQQALGQGPQFIFQYYREEENGRGNFPPRFSGLQFPNYSSELNVNALELDDSALYLCASRGQGLIQETQYFGPGTRLLVL.